Each of the 22 T cell receptor beta chains below was sequenced from the same sample in a study of PD-L1 blockade in urothelial cancer. Time point indicated: pretreatment peripheral blood. Libraries were prepared by immunoSEQ multiplex PCR; TCRdb keeps only in-frame clonotypes and omits some of them. The data hold around 92,000 clones, with around 90% observed a single time. Here the sequenced sample was PBMCs, taken around atezolizumab (anti-PD-L1) treatment. These receptors were taken from a woman older than 75 with urothelial cancer.

This clone was observed once. The chain has TRBV18 and TRBJ2-3; D ambiguous. Deletions cut 8 bases from V and 1 base from J, with 4 bases between. CDR1 is KGHSH, CDR2 LQKENI, per germline. The CDR3 runs to 11 residues. Here the CDR3 reads CASTGTDTQYF. The CDR3 region has the DNA TGTGCCAGCACGGGCACAGATACGCAGTATTTT.

The chain recombines TRBV6-1 with TRBJ1-5, with unresolved D. Trimming cost V 3 bases and J 1 base, with 7 bases left between them. The V gene's germline CDR1 is MNHNS and CDR2 SASEGT. This CDR3 is built from 14 residues. CDR3 residues: CASSEATSNQPQHF. The CDR3 nucleotides read TGTGCCAGCAGTGAGGCCACAAGCAATCAGCCCCAGCATTTT.

The genes are TRBV5-1 and TRBJ2-6; a weak D match, TRBD1 (6 bases). Germline V gene lookup returns CDR1 SGHRS and CDR2 YFSETQ. The CDR3 is made up of 16 amino acids. The V and J ends lost 0 bases and 2 bases respectively, with 9 bases between them. CDR3 sequence: CASSLEGVAGANVLTF. The CDR3 DNA reads TGCGCCAGCAGCTTGGAGGGGGTAGCTGGGGCCAACGTCCTGACTTTC.

This chain connects TRBV11-3 to TRBJ1-3; D might be TRBD1 (6 bases). Germline-derived CDR1 and CDR2 are SGHNT and YENEEA. Trimming removed 4 bases at V and 7 bases at J, with 11 bases between. This CDR3 region has 13 residues. The CDR3 loop reads CASSSPGDNTIYF. The CDR3 region has the DNA TGTGCCAGCAGCTCGCCAGGGGACAACACCATATATTTT.

This clone is a singleton in its sample. This sequence joins TRBV10-1 and TRBJ2-1; D ambiguous. Germline-derived CDR1 and CDR2 are WNHNN and SYGVQD (reference sequence). Between the trimmed V and J ends, which lost 3 bases and 0 bases, there was a span of 12 bases. This CDR3 contains 16 residues. The CDR3 loop reads CASSEDSRSSYNEQFF. CDR3 in DNA: TGCGCCAGCAGTGAAGACTCCCGTAGCTCCTACAATGAGCAGTTCTTC.

The V and J genes are TRBV6-6 and TRBJ2-3; 8 nucleotides match TRBD2. Per the germline V gene, CDR1 is MNHNY and CDR2 is SVGAGI (reference sequence). J gave up 4 bases and V 2 bases, and 2 bases lay outside the gene matches. CDR3 length: 14 amino acids. CDR3 region: CASSYEREPDTQYF. The CDR3 DNA reads as TGTGCCAGCAGTTACGAGCGGGAGCCAGATACGCAGTATTTT.

CDR3 protein: CASSLGLARGEQFF. In nucleotides, the CDR3 is TGTGCCAGCAGCTTAGGGCTAGCAAGAGGCGAGCAGTTCTTC. The V and J genes are TRBV7-2 and TRBJ2-1; a weak D match, TRBD2 (5 bases). The CDR3 has 14 residues. Between the trimmed V and J ends, which lost 1 base and 10 bases, there was a span of 14 bases. CDR1 is SGHTA and CDR2 is FQGNSA in the germline V gene.

The chain uses TRBV29-1 and TRBJ2-3; tentatively, D is TRBD2 (6 bases). The CDR3 covers 12 residues. Per germline, CDR1 SQVTM and CDR2 ANQGSEA. V was cut by 6 bases and J by 3 bases, with 10 bases left in between. The CDR3 DNA reads as TGCAGCGTCGTAGCGGATACAGATACGCAGTATTTT. Translation gives CSVVADTDTQYF.

V is TRBV27 and J is TRBJ2-1; TRBD2 might be the D (6 bases). The ends were cut back, 7 bases at V and 2 bases at J, with 15 bases in the middle. The CDR3 covers 15 residues. CDR1 MNHEY and CDR2 SMNVEV come from the germline V gene (reference sequence). The CDR3 reads CASTQGSGTYNEQFF. Here the CDR3 DNA reads TGTGCCAGCACCCAGGGTAGCGGAACCTACAATGAGCAGTTCTTC.

J is TRBJ2-1 and V is TRBV4-2, with D perhaps matching TRBD2 (5 bases). The CDR3 is 13 residues long. The germline V gene has CDR1 LGHNA and CDR2 YNFKEQ. V was cut by 4 bases and J by 10 bases, with 14 bases left in between. In DNA form, the CDR3 reads TGTGCCAGCAGCCCCGGACTGTCCATAGAGCAGTTCTTC. This sequence encodes CASSPGLSIEQFF.

The rearrangement links TRBV5-1 to TRBJ2-1; the match to TRBD1 covers 7 bases. CDR1 is SGHRS, CDR2 YFSETQ, per germline. The V and J ends lost 4 bases and 10 bases, in that order; junction bases with no gene match: 11. This CDR3 has 14 amino acids. The CDR3 DNA reads TGCGCCAGCAGCCCAAGGACAGGAGGAGACGAGCAGTTCTTC. The encoded protein is CASSPRTGGDEQFF.

The chain combines TRBV2 with TRBJ1-5; D is unresolved. Trimming removed 2 bases from V and 6 bases from J, with 11 bases in between. The CDR3 loop spans 14 amino acids. Germline V gene sequence: CDR1 SNHLY, CDR2 FYNNEI. The chain's CDR3 is CASSEITVSQPQHF. The CDR3 nucleotides are TGTGCCAGCAGTGAAATCACAGTGTCTCAGCCCCAGCATTTT.

The V and J genes are TRBV15 and TRBJ2-1; 12 nucleotides agree with TRBD2. The CDR3 has 18 residues. In germline, CDR1 is LNHNV, CDR2 YYDKDF (reference sequence). V shed 0 bases and J 7 bases; nucleotides not matched to a gene: 10. CDR3 nucleotides: TGTGCCACCAGCAGAGAGAGGGCTAGCGGGAGGGCCGGGAATGAGCAGTTCTTC. Translated: CATSRERASGRAGNEQFF.

The V call is TRBV7-8, the J call TRBJ2-7, with 7 bases matching TRBD2. V shed 5 bases and J 0 bases; nucleotides not matched to a gene: 7. Germline CDR1 SGHVS, CDR2 FQNEAQ. CDR3 length equals 15 residues. CDR3 sequence: CASSPTGGSSYEQYF. CDR3 nucleotides: TGTGCCAGCAGCCCAACCGGGGGGAGCTCCTACGAGCAGTACTTC.

This clone was counted once. The chain carries TRBV9 and TRBJ2-1, with D perhaps matching TRBD2 (7 bases). V shed 3 bases and J shed 8 bases, with 27 bases lying between them. From germline, CDR1 is SGDLS and CDR2 YYNGEE. This CDR3 is 18 amino acids long. This CDR3 reads CASSAPARNRAREDEQFF. The CDR3 DNA reads TGTGCCAGCAGCGCGCCTGCCCGAAACAGGGCCCGGGAGGATGAGCAGTTCTTC. Filled out from reference TRBV9 and TRBJ2-1, the complete variable domain reads DSGVTQTPKHLITATGQRVTLRCSPRSGDLSVYWYQQSLDQGLQFLIQYYNGEERAKGNILERFSAQQFPDLHSELNLSSLELGDSALYFCASSAPARNRAREDEQFFGPGTRLTVL.

The chain joins TRBV5-1 to TRBJ2-2, with 13 bases lining up with TRBD2. The CDR3 runs 18 residues. Germline-derived CDR1 and CDR2 are SGHRS and YFSETQ. The junction had 13 bases not matched to a gene; V was cut back by 4 bases and J by 7 bases. The CDR3 sequence: CASSTGLAGDGGIGELFF. The CDR3 DNA is TGCGCCAGCAGCACCGGACTAGCGGGAGACGGTGGTATCGGGGAGCTGTTTTTT.

The CDR3 DNA is TGTGCCAGCAGCCAGGGTGGTACTAGTAGCGAGCAGTACTTC. This translates into CASSQGGTSSEQYF. The chain employs TRBV4-2 and TRBJ2-7; TRBD2 might be the D (5 bases). Germline-derived CDR1 and CDR2 are LGHNA and YNFKEQ. V lost 3 bases to trimming and J lost 6 bases, with 15 bases between them. The CDR3 sequence is 14 residues long.

The chain employs TRBV30 and TRBJ2-7; D remains unclear. V lost 3 bases and J 1 base, leaving 16 bases between the germline ends. CDR1 is GTSNPN and CDR2 is SVGIG in the germline V gene (reference sequence). CDR3 size: 15 residues. CDR3 sequence reads: CAWRGVGRGSYEQYF. The DNA for the CDR3 is TGTGCCTGGAGAGGCGTGGGTAGAGGATCCTACGAGCAGTACTTC.

The rearrangement joins TRBV30 to TRBJ1-3; no clear D. Germline-derived CDR1 and CDR2 are GTSNPN and SVGIG (reference sequence). The CDR3 length is 16 residues. V was cut by 0 bases and J by 0 bases, with 12 bases left in between. Written as DNA, the CDR3 is TGTGCCTGGAGTGTACGAGCCCGAAACTCTGGAAACACCATATATTTT. It codes for CAWSVRARNSGNTIYF.

This chain uses TRBV4-1 with TRBJ1-2; the match to TRBD1 covers 7 bases. V was clipped by 0 bases and J by 4 bases; unmatched bases: 14. This CDR3 comprises 18 residues. CDR1 and CDR2 (germline): MGHRA, YSYEKL. CDR3 in DNA: TGCGCCAGCAGCCAAGATCCGAAATCGGGACAGACTTCCTATGGCTACACCTTC. Its protein is CASSQDPKSGQTSYGYTF.

The CDR3 sequence: CASSGEGHEQYF. In nucleotides, the CDR3 is TGTGCCAGCAGTGGGGAGGGCCACGAGCAGTACTTC. The chain employs TRBV6-1 and TRBJ2-7; TRBD2 matches at 7 bases. CDR1 MNHNS and CDR2 SASEGT come from the germline V gene. The CDR3 loop spans 12 amino acids. The J segment lost 5 bases and the V segment lost 4 bases, leaving 2 bases of the junction unmatched.

The chain joins TRBV7-8 to TRBJ2-5; no firm D call. The CDR3 is 12 amino acids. V was pared by 4 bases and J by 5 bases, with 8 bases between. CDR1 and CDR2 (germline): SGHVS, FQNEAQ. In nucleotides, the CDR3 is TGTGCCAGCAGCTCCGAGTCGGAGACCCAGTACTTC. Its translation: CASSSESETQYF.